These 29 T cell receptor beta chains were sequenced from one sample in a study of human T cells and chemical hapten exposure. MiXCR was run by TCRdb on the RACE reads, yielding one entry per CDR3 protein. The sample lists just over 80,000 distinct CDR3 sequences; about 11% were seen once. Time point: patch test 1, 2 weeks after DPC sensitization. Indicated treatment: therapeutic diphenylcyclopropenone sensitization with weekly scalp DPC. The sequenced sample was whole blood, obtained in connection with sensitization to the hapten diphenylcyclopropenone (DPC). These receptors all come from a woman in her fifties or sixties with alopecia areata. Some clones in this sample may be carry-over from other donors' samples.

V is TRBV7-2 and J is TRBJ2-7, with D unresolved. Germline-derived CDR1 and CDR2 are SGHTA and FQGNSA. This CDR3 has 14 residues. V was trimmed by 0 bases and J by 0 bases, leaving 6 bases between them. In nucleotides, the CDR3 is TGTGCCAGCAGCTTAGCGTCCCACTCCTACGAGCAGTACTTC. It yields the protein CASSLASHSYEQYF.

This clonotype has only a few counts. The genes are TRBV2 and TRBJ2-7; 14 bases are a match to TRBD2. J gave up 4 bases and V 3 bases, and 2 bases lay outside the gene matches. The CDR3 length is 15 residues. Germline values: CDR1 SNHLY, CDR2 FYNNEI. The CDR3 region has the DNA TGTGCCAGCAGTGATCGACTAGCGGGAGGGTACGAGCAGTACTTC. It specifies CASSDRLAGGYEQYF.

This chain links TRBV29-1 with TRBJ1-1, with D uncertain. The germline CDR1 and CDR2 sequences are SQVTM and ANQGSEA. V was clipped by 7 bases and J by 7 bases, with 10 bases between them. The CDR3 sequence is 10 residues long. The DNA of the CDR3 is TGCAGCGGCGGAGACCTTGAAGCTTTCTTT. Translation: CSGGDLEAFF.

The rearrangement joins TRBV2 to TRBJ2-2; 8 nucleotides match TRBD1. CDR1 and CDR2 from the germline V gene are SNHLY and FYNNEI. J gave up 4 bases and V 4 bases, and 5 bases lay outside the gene matches. The CDR3 length is 15 residues. This chain's CDR3 is CASSVGTGPTGELFF. The CDR3 nucleotides are TGTGCCAGCAGTGTTGGGACAGGACCCACCGGGGAGCTGTTTTTT.

This clonotype was found many times. The CDR3 here is CASSLGLAGVNPGELFF. The DNA for the CDR3 is TGTGCCAGCAGCTTAGGGCTAGCGGGAGTAAATCCCGGGGAGCTGTTTTTT. The V and J genes are TRBV7-2 and TRBJ2-2; 10 nucleotides match TRBD2. The V gene's germline CDR1 is SGHTA and CDR2 FQGNSA. This CDR3 comprises 17 residues. V was clipped by 1 base and J by 6 bases; unmatched bases: 8.

This clonotype was observed a few times. J is TRBJ2-1 and V is TRBV20-1, with D hard to call. Germline V gene sequence: CDR1 DFQATT, CDR2 SNEGSKA (reference sequence). The CDR3 length is 12 residues. V dropped 8 bases and J dropped 7 bases, with 15 bases sitting between them. The CDR3, as DNA: TGCAGTCTATCCACCCCAGGAAATGAGCAGTTCTTC. It yields the protein CSLSTPGNEQFF.

This clonotype occurred many times. This chain joins TRBV4-1 and TRBJ1-2; TRBD1 might be the D (5 bases). This CDR3 region has 14 residues. From germline, CDR1 is MGHRA and CDR2 YSYEKL. The V end was cut by 3 bases, the J end by 4 bases, with 12 bases between. The CDR3 protein is CASSQDGTFYGYTF. In nucleotides, the CDR3 is TGCGCCAGCAGCCAGGACGGGACTTTCTATGGCTACACCTTC.

At least ten counts were recorded for this clonotype. The rearrangement joins TRBV4-2 to TRBJ2-3; no firm D call. Germline V gene sequence: CDR1 LGHNA, CDR2 YNFKEQ. This CDR3 comprises 15 residues. V was shortened by 0 bases and J by 8 bases, with 15 bases between the two germline ends. The CDR3 region has the DNA TGTGCCAGCAGCCAAGATTTGACCGAGCGAGGTACGCAGTATTTT. Translating it yields CASSQDLTERGTQYF.

The chain has TRBV6-5 and TRBJ1-1; a weak D match, TRBD1 (6 bases). The ends were cut back, 8 bases at V and 10 bases at J, with 20 bases in the middle. Germline CDR1 and CDR2: MNHEY and SVGAGI. The CDR3 is 13 residues long. The CDR3 is CASQDTGRIGAFF. As DNA, the CDR3 is TGTGCCAGCCAAGATACAGGGAGGATCGGAGCTTTCTTT.

In this sample, this clonotype turned up a few times. The chain has TRBV7-2 and TRBJ2-3; no clear D gene. V was cut by 6 bases and J by 2 bases, with 12 bases left in between. The CDR3 has 14 residues. Per germline, CDR1 SGHTA and CDR2 FQGNSA. The CDR3 nucleotides are TGTGCCAGCAGTTCCTCTACAATCACAGATACGCAGTATTTT. Its protein product is CASSSSTITDTQYF. The full variable domain, its missing parts supplied by reference TRBV7-2 and TRBJ2-3, is GAGVSQSPSNKVTEKGKDVELRCDPISGHTALYWYRQSLGQGLEFLIYFQGNSAPDKSGLPSDRFSAERTGGSVSTLTIQRTQQEDSAVYLCASSSSTITDTQYFGPGTRLTVL.

This clonotype occurred a few times. The chain joins TRBV20-1 to TRBJ1-1; unclear D gene. Germline V CDR1 and CDR2: DFQATT, SNEGSKA (reference sequence). Deletions cut 1 base from V and 1 base from J, with 16 bases between. The CDR3 has 16 amino acids. CDR3 coding DNA: TGCAGTGCTAGAGCGGGCAGTACCATCCCGAACACTGAAGCTTTCTTT. Protein product: CSARAGSTIPNTEAFF.

In its sample, this clonotype was seen a few times. This chain uses TRBV20-1 with TRBJ2-1, with 9 bases that match TRBD2. The trim removed 5 bases at V and 1 base at J, leaving 6 bases unmatched. The CDR3 runs 15 residues. Germline CDR1 and CDR2: DFQATT and SNEGSKA (reference sequence). Here the CDR3 reads CSAHSGGESYNEQFF. CDR3 DNA sequence: TGCAGTGCTCATAGCGGGGGAGAATCCTACAATGAGCAGTTCTTC.

This clonotype came up many times. The CDR3: CAISESDRRTNGYTF. As DNA, the CDR3 is TGTGCCATCAGTGAGTCGGACAGGAGGACAAATGGCTACACCTTC. The chain recombines TRBV10-3 with TRBJ1-2, with 7 nucleotides matching TRBD1. CDR1 and CDR2 from the germline V gene are ENHRY and SYGVKD. This CDR3 has 15 amino acids. The ends lost 0 bases at V and 6 bases at J; junction bases unmatched: 7.

This clonotype was picked up many times. This chain links TRBV12-3 or TRBV12-4 with TRBJ2-1; 12 bases match TRBD2. Trimming cost V 5 bases and J 8 bases; bases outside gene matches: 4. This CDR3 is 14 amino acids long. The CDR3 here is CASSRTSGIDEQFF. The CDR3 DNA follows: TGTGCCAGCAGTCGGACTAGCGGGATCGATGAGCAGTTCTTC.

This clonotype was counted at least ten times. V usage is TRBV6-5 and J usage is TRBJ1-2; 9 bases match TRBD1. The germline CDR1 and CDR2 sequences are MNHEY and SVGAGI. With 0 bases clipped from V and 8 bases from J, the junction kept 4 bases outside the gene matches. The CDR3 consists of 14 residues. CDR3 DNA sequence: TGTGCCAGCAGTTACTCTGGACAGGGGAACGGCTACACCTTC. Translating gives CASSYSGQGNGYTF.

This clonotype was seen a handful of times. J is TRBJ2-2 and V is TRBV7-6, with TRBD2 matching over 8 bases. J was trimmed by 5 bases and V by 4 bases; bases with no gene match: 12. CDR1 and CDR2 (germline): SGHVS, FNYEAQ. This CDR3 has 17 residues. The CDR3 is CASSSPWIAGGTGELFF. CDR3 sequence (DNA): TGTGCCAGCAGCTCCCCGTGGATTGCGGGGGGAACCGGGGAGCTGTTTTTT.

Only a few counts were recorded for this clonotype. The J gene is TRBJ2-7, the V gene TRBV20-1; unclear D gene. Trimming shortened V by 6 bases and J by 0 bases, and 18 bases separated the two germline ends. Germline CDR1 DFQATT, CDR2 SNEGSKA (reference sequence). This CDR3 comprises 15 residues. The DNA for the CDR3 is TGCAGTGCGCTGGGTCTTAACACGAACTCCTACGAGCAGTACTTC. Protein: CSALGLNTNSYEQYF.

This clonotype was counted a few times. This chain uses TRBV11-3 with TRBJ2-5; 8 nucleotides align to TRBD2. Unmatched junction bases numbered 10, after V lost 5 bases and J lost 2 bases. This CDR3 contains 16 residues. Germline CDR1 is SGHNT and CDR2 is YENEEA. The DNA of the CDR3 is TGTGCCAGCAGCCTAACTAGCGGACTCCTACAAGAGACCCAGTACTTC. Its protein product is CASSLTSGLLQETQYF.

This clonotype occurred a few times. This sequence joins TRBV20-1 and TRBJ1-3; a weak D match, TRBD1 (5 bases). V gave up 3 bases and J gave up 0 bases, with 12 bases separating them. This CDR3 contains 15 residues. From germline, CDR1 is DFQATT and CDR2 SNEGSKA (reference sequence). CDR3 residues: CSASLGVNSGNTIYF. The CDR3 nucleotides are TGCAGTGCTAGTTTAGGGGTTAACTCTGGAAACACCATATATTTT.

This clonotype has a handful of counts. This chain uses TRBV6-2 or TRBV6-3 with TRBJ1-1; D is uncertain. V lost 5 bases and J 3 bases, leaving 16 bases between the germline ends. The CDR3 covers 15 residues. Germline assignment: CDR1 MNHEY and CDR2 SVGEGT. The CDR3 sequence is CASSIQGIWYTEAFF. The CDR3 DNA sequence: TGTGCCAGCAGTATACAAGGGATATGGTACACTGAAGCTTTCTTT.

The sample holds a few counts of this clonotype. V usage is TRBV2 and J usage is TRBJ1-5; no clear D. The CDR3 sequence is 13 residues long. V was trimmed by 7 bases and J by 2 bases, leaving 9 bases between them. Germline V gene lookup returns CDR1 SNHLY and CDR2 FYNNEI. This CDR3 is CASTLGGNQPQHF. The CDR3 DNA reads as TGTGCCAGCACCCTTGGGGGCAATCAGCCCCAGCATTTT. The variable domain in full, completed from reference TRBV2 and TRBJ1-5, reads EPEVTQTPSHQVTQMGQEVILRCVPISNHLYFYWYRQILGQKVEFLVSFYNNEISEKSEIFDDQFSVERPDGSNFTLKIRSTKLEDSAMYFCASTLGGNQPQHFGDGTRLSIL.

This clonotype was detected many times. The rearrangement joins TRBV7-9 to TRBJ2-1, with 7 bases identical to TRBD1. The V gene end was trimmed by 0 bases and the J gene end by 7 bases; junction bases not matched to a gene: 9. The CDR3 consists of 16 residues. The germline V gene has CDR1 SEHNR and CDR2 FQNEAQ (reference sequence). The CDR3 DNA reads as TGTGCCAGCAGCTTAGCCTCGTCGGGCAGGGGGAATGAGCAGTTCTTC. It encodes CASSLASSGRGNEQFF.

The V call is TRBV18, the J call TRBJ1-1; D may be TRBD1 (6 bases). Germline values: CDR1 KGHSH, CDR2 LQKENI. This CDR3 is 16 amino acids long. The germline V and J ends were trimmed by 1 base and 3 bases, with 15 bases remaining between them. The CDR3 protein is CASSPLAGAGDTEAFF. CDR3 DNA sequence: TGTGCCAGCTCACCACTTGCGGGGGCAGGAGACACTGAAGCTTTCTTT. Full variable domain (rest looked up from reference TRBV18 and TRBJ1-1): NAGVMQNPRHLVRRRGQEARLRCSPMKGHSHVYWYRQLPEEGLKFMVYLQKENIIDESGMPKERFSAEFPKEGPSILRIQQVVRGDSAAYFCASSPLAGAGDTEAFFGQGTRLTVV.

This clonotype was seen repeatedly, ten times or more. V gene TRBV3-1 combines with J gene TRBJ1-2; 9 nucleotides align to TRBD1. Germline values: CDR1 LGHDT, CDR2 YNNKEL (reference sequence). The V and J ends lost 4 bases and 7 bases, in that order; junction bases with no gene match: 16. The CDR3 length is 17 residues. This chain's CDR3 is CASSRQDGSRTGAGYTF. DNA for the CDR3: TGTGCCAGCAGCCGACAAGACGGATCCCGGACAGGGGCTGGCTACACCTTC. The full variable domain, its missing parts supplied by reference TRBV3-1 and TRBJ1-2, is DTAVSQTPKYLVTQMGNDKSIKCEQNLGHDTMYWYKQDSKKFLKIMFSYNNKELIINETVPNRFSPKSPDKAHLNLHINSLELGDSAVYFCASSRQDGSRTGAGYTFGSGTRLTVV.

The V call is TRBV3-1, the J call TRBJ2-3; D tentatively fits TRBD1 or TRBD2 (5 bases each). The germline V gene encodes CDR1 LGHDT and CDR2 YNNKEL (reference sequence). The germline V and J ends were trimmed by 6 bases and 7 bases, with 20 bases remaining between them. This CDR3 region has 15 residues. CDR3 sequence reads: CASSLGRTGGYTQYF. CDR3 bases: TGTGCCAGCAGTTTGGGACGAACTGGAGGATATACGCAGTATTTT.

This clonotype has at least ten counts. This sequence joins TRBV6-4 and TRBJ2-2; weak D call: TRBD1 (5 bases). The V gene lost 2 bases and the J gene lost 3 bases, with 13 bases spanning the gap. CDR3 length: 16 amino acids. Germline CDR1 MRHNA, CDR2 SNTAGT. CDR3 in amino acids: CASSDSLTGHTGELFF. CDR3 sequence (DNA): TGTGCCAGCAGTGACAGTTTAACAGGCCACACCGGGGAGCTGTTTTTT.

As to this clonotype: With a much larger clone just one base away, this may be a read error. V usage is TRBV18 and J usage is TRBJ2-1, with 9 bases fitting TRBD1. Germline V gives CDR1 KGHSH, CDR2 LQKENI. The CDR3 length is 16 residues. The V gene end was trimmed by 6 bases and the J gene end by 5 bases; junction bases not matched to a gene: 11. Written as DNA, the CDR3 is TGTGCCAGCTCCCTCGGACAGGGGTACGGAGACAATGAGCAGTTCTTC. As protein: CASSLGQGYGDNEQFF.

This clonotype has more than one count but fewer than ten. The V and J genes are TRBV4-1 and TRBJ1-6; TRBD1 agrees at 8 bases. From germline, CDR1 is MGHRA and CDR2 YSYEKL. The CDR3 sequence is 20 residues long. Trimming removed 0 bases from V and 7 bases from J; junction bases left unmatched: 17. CDR3 sequence reads: CASSQDQVTGALSRNSPLHF. The CDR3 DNA reads as TGCGCCAGCAGCCAAGATCAAGTGACAGGGGCACTATCCAGAAATTCACCCCTCCACTTT.

This clonotype was counted at least ten times. The chain carries TRBV2 and TRBJ1-1; 7 bases agree with TRBD1. This CDR3 is built from 13 residues. The germline V gene encodes CDR1 SNHLY and CDR2 FYNNEI. V dropped 4 bases and J dropped 9; count of bases not matched to a gene: 8. In DNA form, the CDR3 reads TGTGCCAGCAGTGTGGGAGCAGGGGGAAAAGCTTTCTTT. It yields the protein CASSVGAGGKAFF.